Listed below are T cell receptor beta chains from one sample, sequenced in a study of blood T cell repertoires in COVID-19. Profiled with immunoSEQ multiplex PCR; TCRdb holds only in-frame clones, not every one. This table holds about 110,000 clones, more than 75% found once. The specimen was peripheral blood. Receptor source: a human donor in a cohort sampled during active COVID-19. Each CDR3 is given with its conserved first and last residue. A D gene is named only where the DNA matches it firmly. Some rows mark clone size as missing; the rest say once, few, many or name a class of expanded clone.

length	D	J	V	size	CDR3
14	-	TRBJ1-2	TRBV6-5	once	CASSYSEGHYGYTF
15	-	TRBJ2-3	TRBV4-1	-	CASSPPDREGDTQYF
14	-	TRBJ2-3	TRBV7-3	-	CASSLRQSPDTQYF
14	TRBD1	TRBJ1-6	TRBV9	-	CASSVVGQNSPLHF
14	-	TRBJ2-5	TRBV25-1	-	CASSEFRGSETQYF
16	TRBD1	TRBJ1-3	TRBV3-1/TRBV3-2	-	CASSLGQGDSGNTIYF
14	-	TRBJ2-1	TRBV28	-	CASRVGGARNEQFF
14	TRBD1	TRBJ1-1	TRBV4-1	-	CASSQTGGRTEAFF
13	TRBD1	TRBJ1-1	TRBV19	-	CASTATGGAEAFF
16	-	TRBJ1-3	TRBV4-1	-	CASSQGYTFSGNTIYF
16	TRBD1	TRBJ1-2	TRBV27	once	CATSPPNRGIGEGYTF
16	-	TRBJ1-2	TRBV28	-	CASSGAAAGHYYGYTF
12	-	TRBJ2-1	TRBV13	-	CASSRTSVEQFF
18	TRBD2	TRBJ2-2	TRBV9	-	CASSIRLAGESNTGELFF
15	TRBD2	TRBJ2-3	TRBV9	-	CASSPTVAGADTQYF
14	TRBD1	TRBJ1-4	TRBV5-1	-	CASSLDRGREKLFF
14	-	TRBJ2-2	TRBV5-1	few	CASYDTGWSGELFF
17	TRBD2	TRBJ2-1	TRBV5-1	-	CASSLTSAPSSYNEQFF
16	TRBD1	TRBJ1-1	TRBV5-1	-	CASSAGQGTELAEAFF
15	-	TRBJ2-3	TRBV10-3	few	CAISARAPSTDTQYF
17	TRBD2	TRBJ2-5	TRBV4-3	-	CASSQAGARGVPETQYF
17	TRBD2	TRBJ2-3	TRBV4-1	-	CASSQRTSGAYTDTQYF
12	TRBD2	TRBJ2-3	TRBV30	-	CAWTSGADTQYF
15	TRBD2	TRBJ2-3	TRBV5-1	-	CASRGLAGYTDTQYF
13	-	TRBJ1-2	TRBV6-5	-	CASSYGAAEGYTF
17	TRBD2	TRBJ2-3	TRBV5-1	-	CASSLVVYGTSGGQSYF
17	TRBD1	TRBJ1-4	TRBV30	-	CASSGTGGYGGTEKLFF
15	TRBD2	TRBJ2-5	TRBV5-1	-	CASSPLVAGGGTQYF
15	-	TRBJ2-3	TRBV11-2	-	CASSLGSTSTDTQYF
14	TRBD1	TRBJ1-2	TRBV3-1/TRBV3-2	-	CASSRSQGAGGYTF
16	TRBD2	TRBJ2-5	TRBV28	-	CASRLGTSGVRETQYF
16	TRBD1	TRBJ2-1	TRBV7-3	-	CASSPPGTGLGGEQFF
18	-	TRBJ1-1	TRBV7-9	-	CASSFEPRVRELNTEAFF
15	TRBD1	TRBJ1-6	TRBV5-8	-	CASSQRGQGNSPLHF
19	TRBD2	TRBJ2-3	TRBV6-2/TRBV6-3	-	CASSYVPPSGGALADTQYF
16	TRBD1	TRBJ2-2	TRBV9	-	CASSVANEQGAGELFF
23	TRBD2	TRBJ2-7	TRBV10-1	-	CASSESTLGRKTSGGALSYEQYF
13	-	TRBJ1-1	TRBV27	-	CASRIGRNTEAFF
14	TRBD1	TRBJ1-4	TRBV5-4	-	CASSLIGTDEKLFF
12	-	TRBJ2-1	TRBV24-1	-	CATSEGPARQFF
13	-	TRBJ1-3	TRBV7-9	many	CASSIPGGNTIYF
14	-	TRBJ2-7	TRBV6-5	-	CASSMPPETYEQYF
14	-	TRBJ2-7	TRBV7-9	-	CASTSPGLHYEQYF
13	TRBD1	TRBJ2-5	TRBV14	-	CASSRQGSGTQYF
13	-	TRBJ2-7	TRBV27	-	CASSQALSLEQYF